What follows is one T cell receptor (beta chain) and its context. What it recognizes is unknown. The record originates from a study of OX40 agonist ivuxolimab in advanced cancers. Study-level findings and limits: At doses 0.1 to 3.0 mg/kg, CD4+ and CD8+ clones expanded. Among the lowest peripheral clonal expansion occurred in 0.1-3.0 mg/kg partial responders. In general, CD8+ T cells held more expanded clones than CD4+ did, on average. Antigen targets of the expanded peripheral T cells went undetermined.

Sequencing used immunoSEQ multiplex PCR; TCRdb keeps in-frame clones, though not all of them. The table has around 71,000 clones, roughly 78% seen once. The CDR3 runs to 14 residues. Between the trimmed V and J ends, which lost 6 bases and 0 bases, there was a span of 6 bases. The germline CDR1 and CDR2 sequences are SGHTA and FQGNSA. The rearrangement links TRBV7-2 to TRBJ2-6; D remains unclear. This receptor was identified in an adult with an advanced solid tumor such as melanoma, head and neck, liver or kidney cancer. Sample: CD4+ or CD8+ T cells sorted from blood, taken in a trial of the OX40 agonist ivuxolimab. The chain's CDR3 is CASSPSSGANVLTF. The CDR3 bases are TGTGCCAGCAGTCCATCCTCTGGGGCCAACGTCCTGACTTTC.